The source of this T cell receptor beta chain is a study of blood T cell repertoires in COVID-19. Whole-study context: COVID-19 samples collected from the United States, Italy and Spain covered acute and convalescent phases. The analysed material was cDNA or gDNA that came from T cells, B-cell-depleted T cells, or PBMCs.

The CDR3 loop spans 14 amino acids. Germline values: CDR1 LNHDA, CDR2 SQIVND (reference sequence). Trimming removed 3 bases at V and 5 bases at J, with 13 bases between. As handled by the study authors: Amplified reference gene primers provided the basis for estimating nucleated cell counts. Assay used: immunoSEQ multiplex PCR; TCRdb lists only in-frame clones, some missing. V and J calls and clone size are as listed in that table; D and trimming were resolved from the DNA. This sample has over 65,000 clones, with 70% to 90% found just once. The receptor's source is a middle-aged man with active COVID-19. Sequencing used peripheral blood. This chain uses TRBV19 with TRBJ2-5, with D tentatively TRBD1 (6 bases). Here the CDR3 reads CASSIQQGRETQYF. The DNA of the CDR3 is TGTGCCAGTAGTATCCAACAGGGCCGGGAGACCCAGTACTTC.